This passage covers 30 T cell receptor beta chains from one sample sequenced in a study of regulatory T cells in long-lasting Graves disease. Arm-PCR of CDR3 regions and iRepertoire HTBI primers were the basis on which TCR beta libraries were built. TCRdb redid the calling of the multiplex PCR reads with MiXCR, one entry per CDR3 protein. The sample yields approximately 490,000 distinct CDR3 sequences, 15% to 20% seen once. Documented time point: newly diagnosed GD, antithyroid drugs for less than 3 months. The authors made the TCR library using RNA they extracted from PBMCs. The same specimen was also included in a second study, on T cells in Graves' hyperthyroidism and ophthalmopathy.

Here the sequenced sample was peripheral blood mononuclear cells (PBMCs), taken at new diagnosis, from a patient treated with antithyroid drugs. All receptors come from a man aged 35 to 55 with Graves disease.

This clonotype occurred a few times. The CDR3 bases are TGTGCCAGTAGTATTGAATCGGCGGGAGGGTTCGAGCAGTACTTC. It yields the protein CASSIESAGGFEQYF. This chain uses TRBV19 with TRBJ2-7; 9 bases align to TRBD2. The CDR3 runs 15 residues. Trimming removed 3 bases from V and 6 bases from J; junction bases left unmatched: 9. Germline assignment: CDR1 LNHDA and CDR2 SQIVND (reference sequence).

V usage is TRBV19 and J usage is TRBJ2-1; D perhaps matches TRBD2 (9 bases). In germline, CDR1 is LNHDA, CDR2 SQIVND (reference sequence). V was clipped by 9 bases and J by 2 bases, with 26 bases between them. The CDR3 spans 18 residues. The DNA of the CDR3 is TGTGCCAGCTCGCCCAGGGGGCCAGCGGGAGGCCCCTACAATGAGCAGTTCTTC. This sequence encodes CASSPRGPAGGPYNEQFF.

This clonotype came up many times. The chain uses TRBV7-2 and TRBJ2-1; the D is unclear. The V end was cut by 3 bases, the J end by 4 bases, with 7 bases between. Germline V CDR1 and CDR2: SGHTA, FQGNSA. The CDR3 sequence is 13 residues long. Here the CDR3 DNA reads TGTGCCAGCAGCTTCACCTATTACAATGAGCAGTTCTTC. Its translation: CASSFTYYNEQFF. Using reference TRBV7-2 and TRBJ2-1 for the parts outside the CDR3, the full variable domain is GAGVSQSPSNKVTEKGKDVELRCDPISGHTALYWYRQSLGQGLEFLIYFQGNSAPDKSGLPSDRFSAERTGGSVSTLTIQRTQQEDSAVYLCASSFTYYNEQFFGPGTRLTVL.

This clonotype was observed a few times. The chain has TRBV20-1 and TRBJ2-7; tentatively, D is TRBD1 (6 bases). The CDR3 runs to 12 residues. Trimming removed 5 bases from V and 6 bases from J, with 14 bases in between. Germline V lookup: CDR1 DFQATT, CDR2 SNEGSKA (reference sequence). CDR3 nucleotides: TGCAGTGCTGGAAACAGGGTCTCCGAGCAGTACTTC. This codes for CSAGNRVSEQYF.

Concerning this clonotype: A far larger clone is off by one base, so a read error is likely. The V call is TRBV12-3 or TRBV12-4, the J call TRBJ2-3; 8 bases match TRBD1. The CDR3 totals 13 residues. The CDR3 DNA reads as TGTGCCAGCAGACGGACAGGGCGAGGTGAAGTTTTCTTT. Its translation: CASRRTGRGEVFF.

V usage is TRBV29-1 and J usage is TRBJ2-1, with unresolved D. The CDR3 extends over 11 amino acids. Per the germline V gene, CDR1 is SQVTM and CDR2 is ANQGSEA. V shed 6 bases and J shed 9 bases, with 12 bases lying between them. The CDR3: CSVSRPTEQFF. Here the CDR3 DNA reads TGCAGCGTCTCGAGACCTACTGAGCAGTTCTTC.

This clonotype was counted many times. V gene TRBV30 combines with J gene TRBJ1-2, with D tentatively TRBD1 (5 bases). The CDR3 consists of 14 residues. Germline CDR1 GTSNPN, CDR2 SVGIG (reference sequence). Trimming removed 0 bases from V and 4 bases from J, with 12 bases in between. CDR3 amino acids: CAWSVWGPSYGYTF. In DNA form, the CDR3 reads TGTGCCTGGAGTGTCTGGGGCCCTAGCTATGGCTACACCTTC.

In the case of this clonotype: This could be a read error, since a much larger clone is one nucleotide away. The chain carries TRBV10-3 and TRBJ1-1; perhaps TRBD1 as D (5 bases). This CDR3 comprises 16 residues. Trimming left V 5 bases short and J 4 bases short, with 20 bases between. Germline V lookup: CDR1 ENHRY, CDR2 SYGVKD. The CDR3 nucleotides are TGTGCCATCAGTTACAGGCGGCTACCGAGAAGCACTGAAGCTTTCTTT. Amino acids: CAISYRRLPRSTEAFF.

Concerning this clonotype itself: It may be a read error: a sequence one base away is much more abundant. The gene calls are TRBV12-3 or TRBV12-4 and TRBJ2-7; 10 nucleotides line up with TRBD1. The CDR3 consists of 14 residues. Unmatched junction bases numbered 5, after V lost 4 bases and J lost 5 bases. The CDR3 DNA follows: TGTGCCAGCAGTTCCGGGACAGGGGCGGACGAGCAGTACTTC. This gives the protein CASSSGTGADEQYF.

This clonotype was observed many times. V usage is TRBV2 and J usage is TRBJ1-5; 7 bases line up with TRBD1. The J segment lost 0 bases and the V segment lost 7 bases, leaving 6 bases of the junction unmatched. The CDR3 spans 15 residues. Germline CDR1 and CDR2: SNHLY and FYNNEI. CDR3: CASTRGDSSNQPQHF. CDR3 in DNA: TGTGCCAGCACCAGGGGGGATTCTAGCAATCAGCCCCAGCATTTT.

V gene TRBV27 combines with J gene TRBJ1-4; 9 nucleotides match TRBD1. The germline V gene has CDR1 MNHEY and CDR2 SMNVEV (reference sequence). V lost 2 bases and J lost 7; bases outside the gene matches: 11. The CDR3 totals 17 residues. The CDR3 sequence is CASSLLPPGTGREKLFF. In nucleotides, the CDR3 is TGTGCCAGCAGTTTACTTCCGCCGGGGACAGGGCGTGAAAAACTGTTTTTT. The entire variable domain, with the rest obtained from reference TRBV27 and TRBJ1-4, is as follows: EAQVTQNPRYLITVTGKKLTVTCSQNMNHEYMSWYRQDPGLGLRQIYYSMNVEVTDKGDVPEGYKVSRKEKRNFPLILESPSPNQTSLYFCASSLLPPGTGREKLFFGSGTQLSVL.

This clonotype came up many times. V usage is TRBV19 and J usage is TRBJ2-1; D possibly matches TRBD1 or TRBD2 (5 bases each). This CDR3 has 17 amino acids. Trimming cost V 5 bases and J 2 bases, with 19 bases left between them. Germline CDR1 LNHDA, CDR2 SQIVND (reference sequence). The CDR3 reads CASSLSGRAYPYNEQFF. The CDR3 DNA sequence: TGTGCCAGTAGTCTCTCGGGACGAGCATACCCCTACAATGAGCAGTTCTTC. Full variable domain (outside the CDR3, taken from reference TRBV19 and TRBJ2-1): DGGITQSPKYLFRKEGQNVTLSCEQNLNHDAMYWYRQDPGQGLRLIYYSQIVNDFQKGDIAEGYSVSREKKESFPLTVTSAQKNPTAFYLCASSLSGRAYPYNEQFFGPGTRLTVL.

This clonotype has at least ten counts. The chain employs TRBV6-1 and TRBJ1-1; 7 nucleotides match TRBD1. CDR3 length: 17 residues. Germline assignment: CDR1 MNHNS and CDR2 SASEGT. The ends lost 6 bases at V and 0 bases at J; junction bases unmatched: 13. The CDR3: CASRTRTGVGMNTEAFF. In DNA, the CDR3 is TGTGCCAGCAGAACACGAACAGGGGTGGGCATGAACACTGAAGCTTTCTTT.

In its sample, this clonotype was seen a few times. The J gene is TRBJ2-2, the V gene TRBV5-1, with D maybe TRBD1 (6 bases). CDR3 length equals 14 residues. Deletions cut 4 bases from V and 5 bases from J, with 12 bases between. Germline V gene data show CDR1 as SGHRS and CDR2 as YFSETQ. For the CDR3, the DNA is TGCGCCAGCAGCCCGGGACACGGAACCGGGGAGCTGTTTTTT. Protein product: CASSPGHGTGELFF.

Many counts were recorded for this clonotype. The chain carries TRBV7-9 and TRBJ2-1, with D maybe TRBD2 (5 bases). Germline loops: CDR1 SEHNR, CDR2 FQNEAQ (reference sequence). There are 15 residues in the CDR3. The ends were cut back, 2 bases at V and 0 bases at J, with 8 bases in the middle. The CDR3 loop is CASSLNEGSYNEQFF. The CDR3, as DNA: TGTGCCAGCAGCTTAAACGAGGGCTCCTACAATGAGCAGTTCTTC.

This clonotype was recorded a few times. A much larger clone differs by one base, so this may be a read error. Because the CDR3 is missing its conserved closing phenylalanine or tryptophan, this is likely a read error. The chain is built from TRBV13 and TRBJ2-1, with 10 nucleotides matching TRBD2. Germline-derived CDR1 and CDR2 are PRHDT and FYEKMQ (reference sequence). With V trimmed by 5 bases and J by 5 bases, 12 bases remained unmatched. This CDR3 region has 17 residues. The CDR3 DNA reads TGTGCCAGCAGCCTCCAGCGGGGGGGGGTCCGGCACAATGAGCAGTTCCTC. It yields the protein CASSLQRGGVRHNEQFL.

The V and J genes are TRBV20-1 and TRBJ2-2; 9 bases map to TRBD1. Germline assignment: CDR1 DFQATT and CDR2 SNEGSKA (reference sequence). There are 17 residues in the CDR3. Losses at the gene ends were 2 bases for V and 5 bases for J; bases not matched to a gene: 12. The CDR3 sequence: CSARFTHRGRGTGELFF. The CDR3 DNA reads TGCAGTGCTAGATTTACACACAGGGGGCGTGGGACCGGGGAGCTGTTTTTT.

In regard to this clonotype: A read error may explain this, as a much larger clone is one base away. This chain links TRBV13 with TRBJ2-5; D may be TRBD2 (5 bases). The germline gives CDR1 PRHDT, CDR2 FYEKMQ (reference sequence). CDR3 length: 13 amino acids. This CDR3 reads CTSRDYLQETQYF. The CDR3 coding sequence is TGTACCAGCCGAGACTACCTACAAGAGACCCAGTACTTC.

This clonotype has at least ten counts. The germline gene is not matched at one end of the junction; a read error may be the cause. This chain links TRBV3-1 with TRBJ1-1; D is ambiguous. Germline CDR1 reads LGHDT; CDR2 reads YNNKEL (reference sequence). The CDR3 runs to 13 residues. The CDR3 coding sequence is TGCGCCAGCAGCCAAGGCCAGAACACTGAAGCTTTCTTT. This sequence encodes CASSQGQNTEAFF.

V is TRBV6-2 or TRBV6-3 and J is TRBJ2-1; the D gene is possibly TRBD1 (5 bases). The CDR3 runs 15 residues. Trimming removed 6 bases at V and 6 bases at J, with 18 bases between. Per the germline V gene, CDR1 is MNHEY and CDR2 is SVGEGT. The CDR3 DNA sequence: TGTGCCAGCAGACCCATTGAATTGGGGCCCAATGAGCAGTTCTTC. Translated: CASRPIELGPNEQFF.

The rearrangement uses TRBV28 and TRBJ2-7; D remains ambiguous. This CDR3 is built from 15 residues. Trimming took off 5 bases at V and 6 bases at J, with 20 bases between the two ends. Germline V lookup: CDR1 MDHEN, CDR2 SYDVKM. The CDR3 reads CASSGAWAPHGEQYF. CDR3 DNA: TGTGCCAGCAGTGGAGCTTGGGCTCCCCACGGCGAGCAGTACTTC.

This clonotype was observed many times. This chain uses TRBV3-1 with TRBJ1-4; D is possibly TRBD1 (6 bases). V lost 4 bases and J 0 bases, leaving 12 bases between the germline ends. The CDR3 totals 16 residues. The germline V gene encodes CDR1 LGHDT and CDR2 YNNKEL (reference sequence). The CDR3 loop is CASSRRTAATNEKLFF. The CDR3 DNA sequence: TGTGCCAGCAGCCGTCGGACAGCTGCAACTAATGAAAAACTGTTTTTT.

This clonotype has a count of ten or more. The rearrangement uses TRBV7-8 and TRBJ2-1; D remains unclear. Trimming stripped 1 base from V and 4 bases from J, with 11 bases between. CDR1 is SGHVS and CDR2 is FQNEAQ in the germline V gene. CDR3 length equals 15 residues. The DNA of the CDR3 is TGTGCCAGCAGCTTAGAGGGCGGAAGATACAATGAGCAGTTCTTC. It specifies CASSLEGGRYNEQFF.

Only a few counts were recorded for this clonotype. This chain uses TRBV29-1 with TRBJ1-2; D is uncertain. Between the trimmed V and J ends, which lost 1 base and 4 bases, there was a span of 10 bases. This CDR3 comprises 13 residues. Germline assignment: CDR1 SQVTM and CDR2 ANQGSEA. The CDR3 DNA follows: TGCAGCGTTGAAGGGGGAGCGGGCTATGGCTACACCTTC. Translated, it gives CSVEGGAGYGYTF.

This clonotype was recorded many times. The chain employs TRBV28 and TRBJ1-2, with D possibly matching TRBD1 (5 bases). Germline loops: CDR1 MDHEN, CDR2 SYDVKM. This CDR3 has 11 amino acids. V was trimmed by 6 bases and J by 5 bases, leaving 7 bases between them. CDR3 nucleotide sequence: TGTGCCAGCAGACAGGTGTATGGCTACACCTTC. Its translation is CASRQVYGYTF.

J is TRBJ2-3 and V is TRBV19, with D uncertain. The germline CDR1 and CDR2 sequences are LNHDA and SQIVND (reference sequence). The length of the CDR3 is 13 residues. Trimming removed 6 bases from V and 0 bases from J, with 7 bases in between. The CDR3 protein is CASRRYSTDTQYF. The CDR3, as DNA: TGTGCCAGTAGAAGGTATAGCACAGATACGCAGTATTTT.

This clonotype appeared many times. This rearrangement joins TRBV7-2 to TRBJ1-2; 9 bases line up with TRBD1. Germline V lookup: CDR1 SGHTA, CDR2 FQGNSA. This CDR3 has 14 residues. Germline trimming cut 7 bases from V and 3 bases from J; bases unmatched to any gene: 6. The CDR3 protein is CASTGTGRHYGYTF. The CDR3 coding sequence is TGTGCCAGCACCGGGACAGGGCGACACTATGGCTACACCTTC.

This clonotype was picked up a small number of times. The V and J genes are TRBV7-8 and TRBJ2-7; D is unclear. This CDR3 is 15 amino acids long. Trimming pared 3 bases from V and 1 base from J, leaving 13 bases between. The V gene's germline CDR1 is SGHVS and CDR2 FQNEAQ. The CDR3 nucleotides are TGTGCCAGCAGCTTGGATAGCCCACCTTCCTACGAGCAGTACTTC. Translating it yields CASSLDSPPSYEQYF.

This clonotype was counted many times. The chain uses TRBV24-1 and TRBJ2-1, with 8 bases matching TRBD2. The CDR3 is 15 amino acids. V shed 2 bases and J 6 bases; nucleotides not matched to a gene: 5. Germline CDR1 and CDR2: KGHDR and SFDVKD. The CDR3 DNA sequence: TGTGCCACCAGTGATTCAGGACTAGCCCCCAATGAGCAGTTCTTC. It encodes CATSDSGLAPNEQFF.

The chain uses TRBV15 and TRBJ2-5, with 8 bases matching TRBD1. Germline CDR1 reads LNHNV; CDR2 reads YYDKDF (reference sequence). This CDR3 comprises 17 residues. V lost 1 base to trimming and J lost 0 bases; unmatched junction nucleotides: 7. The CDR3 is CATSRVPDREYQETQYF. CDR3 DNA sequence: TGTGCCACCAGCAGAGTACCGGACAGGGAGTACCAAGAGACCCAGTACTTC.